This T cell receptor beta chain is drawn from a study of identical twins. TCRdb called the 5' RACE reads again in MiXCR, with one record for every CDR3 protein. The table records about 190,000 distinct CDR3 sequences, roughly 15% of them present only once. Germline values: CDR1 MNHEY, CDR2 SMNVEV (reference sequence). Trimming cost V 5 bases and J 12 bases, with 17 bases left between them. The CDR3 is 13 residues long. This clonotype occurred a few times. These data were likewise used in another study, on T cells expressing NK-cell markers.

This clonotype was obtained from a woman under 30 in good health. Sequenced sample: CD8+ T cells sorted from blood. The V gene is TRBV27, the J gene TRBJ2-1; D uncertain. Here the CDR3 reads CASSQIPAWVQFF. DNA for the CDR3: TGTGCCAGCAGTCAAATTCCTGCCTGGGTGCAGTTCTTC.